These T cell receptor beta chains were read from a single sample in a study of blood T cell repertoires in COVID-19. Some clones are missing from TCRdb's copy, which holds only in-frame ones; the method was immunoSEQ multiplex PCR. The sample contains around 94,000 clones, around four fifths of which appear only once. The sample consisted of peripheral blood. Every receptor here comes from a man in his fifties with acute or convalescent COVID-19. The CDR3 runs from the conserved cysteine through the conserved F or W. Each record gives: D gene, J gene, clone size, V gene, CDR3 DNA, CDR3 protein. The D gene is left open where the match is weak. Only part of the rows carry a size: once, few, many, or a class if the clone is expanded.

d_call: TRBD2
j_call: TRBJ2-1
clone_size: medium-sized
v_call: TRBV5-1
cdr3_nt: TGCGCCAGCGTTCCGGGGGGCTCCTACAATGAGCAGTTCTTC
cdr3_aa: CASVPGGSYNEQFF

d_call: -
j_call: TRBJ1-6
clone_size: -
v_call: TRBV10-3
cdr3_nt: TGTGCCATCAGTGAGTCTACAGGGTCCAATTCACCCCTCCACTTT
cdr3_aa: CAISESTGSNSPLHF

d_call: TRBD1
j_call: TRBJ2-4
clone_size: -
v_call: TRBV27
cdr3_nt: TGTGCCAGCAGTTACAGGGGACGAGACATTCAGTACTTC
cdr3_aa: CASSYRGRDIQYF

d_call: -
j_call: TRBJ2-3
clone_size: -
v_call: TRBV27
cdr3_nt: TGTGCCAGCAGCCCCAACCCGAAGCTAGCCACCGGAGATACGCAGTATTTT
cdr3_aa: CASSPNPKLATGDTQYF

d_call: -
j_call: TRBJ1-2
clone_size: -
v_call: TRBV6-5
cdr3_nt: TGTGCCAGCAGCCCGGCCGGGACTCCCAACTATGGCTACACCTTC
cdr3_aa: CASSPAGTPNYGYTF

d_call: TRBD1
j_call: TRBJ2-2
clone_size: -
v_call: TRBV28
cdr3_nt: TGTGCCAGCGGTAGACAGGGGAACACCGGGGAGCTGTTTTTT
cdr3_aa: CASGRQGNTGELFF

d_call: TRBD2
j_call: TRBJ2-1
clone_size: few
v_call: TRBV10-2
cdr3_nt: TGCGCCAGCCAGAAGGGCACTAGCGGAAGTCTTGAGCAGTTCTTC
cdr3_aa: CASQKGTSGSLEQFF

d_call: -
j_call: TRBJ2-2
clone_size: -
v_call: TRBV11-3
cdr3_nt: TGTGCCAGCAGCCCCCGGACAACGAACACCGGGGAGCTGTTTTTT
cdr3_aa: CASSPRTTNTGELFF

d_call: TRBD1
j_call: TRBJ1-1
clone_size: once
v_call: TRBV13
cdr3_nt: TGTGCCAGCAGCTACATTACAGGGGGGAAGACTGAAGCTTTCTTT
cdr3_aa: CASSYITGGKTEAFF

d_call: TRBD1
j_call: TRBJ2-3
clone_size: -
v_call: TRBV5-1
cdr3_nt: TGCGCCAGCAGCACAGGGACAGCCACAGATACGCAGTATTTT
cdr3_aa: CASSTGTATDTQYF

d_call: -
j_call: TRBJ1-1
clone_size: -
v_call: TRBV6-1
cdr3_nt: TGTGCCAGCAGTGAAGGGGGCACAAACACTGAAGCTTTCTTT
cdr3_aa: CASSEGGTNTEAFF

d_call: -
j_call: TRBJ2-1
clone_size: -
v_call: TRBV21-1
cdr3_nt: TGTGCCAGCAGCGAGCATATCACTAGGAGGAATGAGCAGTTCTTC
cdr3_aa: CASSEHITRRNEQFF

d_call: TRBD2
j_call: TRBJ2-6
clone_size: -
v_call: TRBV30
cdr3_nt: TGTGCCCAAAAACTAGCGGGAGGGGCCGGGGCCAACGTCCTGACTTTC
cdr3_aa: CAQKLAGGAGANVLTF

d_call: TRBD1
j_call: TRBJ2-7
clone_size: -
v_call: TRBV11-2
cdr3_nt: TGTGCCAGCAGCTTAGGGACAGGGGGCTCCTACGAGCAGTACTTC
cdr3_aa: CASSLGTGGSYEQYF

d_call: -
j_call: TRBJ1-1
clone_size: -
v_call: TRBV10-3
cdr3_nt: TGTGCCATCAGCGGTGACACTGAAGCTTTCTTT
cdr3_aa: CAISGDTEAFF

d_call: -
j_call: TRBJ2-1
clone_size: -
v_call: TRBV6-2/TRBV6-3
cdr3_nt: TGTGCCAGCAGTACGCGCGGAGAGCAGTTCTTC
cdr3_aa: CASSTRGEQFF

d_call: TRBD1
j_call: TRBJ1-5
clone_size: -
v_call: TRBV7-2
cdr3_nt: TGTGCCAGCAGCCCCCAGGGGGCTAGCAATCAGCCCCAGCATTTT
cdr3_aa: CASSPQGASNQPQHF

d_call: TRBD2
j_call: TRBJ2-3
clone_size: -
v_call: TRBV28
cdr3_nt: TGTGCCAGCAGGCTAGCGGGAAGCACAGATACGCAGTATTTT
cdr3_aa: CASRLAGSTDTQYF

d_call: TRBD1
j_call: TRBJ1-2
clone_size: few
v_call: TRBV28
cdr3_nt: TGTGCCAGCAGTTCCCGGACAGGGTTGTATGGCTACACCTTC
cdr3_aa: CASSSRTGLYGYTF

d_call: TRBD2
j_call: TRBJ2-1
clone_size: -
v_call: TRBV27
cdr3_nt: TGTGCCAGCAAAGCGGGGAGCTCCTACAATGAGCAGTTCTTC
cdr3_aa: CASKAGSSYNEQFF

d_call: -
j_call: TRBJ2-5
clone_size: -
v_call: TRBV4-3
cdr3_nt: TGCGCCAGCAGCCAAGCCCAGTGGGAGACCCAGTACTTC
cdr3_aa: CASSQAQWETQYF

d_call: TRBD1
j_call: TRBJ2-1
clone_size: -
v_call: TRBV2
cdr3_nt: TGTGCCAGCAGTGAGAGACAGGGCTCCTACAATGAGCAGTTCTTC
cdr3_aa: CASSERQGSYNEQFF

d_call: TRBD1
j_call: TRBJ2-3
clone_size: -
v_call: TRBV10-1
cdr3_nt: TGCGCCAGCAGTGATGGGACAGCGAGCACAGATACGCAGTATTTT
cdr3_aa: CASSDGTASTDTQYF

d_call: -
j_call: TRBJ1-4
clone_size: -
v_call: TRBV5-6
cdr3_nt: TGTGCCAGCAGCTTTCGGACAGCGAATGAAAAACTGTTTTTT
cdr3_aa: CASSFRTANEKLFF

d_call: TRBD1
j_call: TRBJ2-7
clone_size: -
v_call: TRBV10-3
cdr3_nt: TGTGCCATCAGAAGGACAGGGGAACAACACGAGCAGTACTTC
cdr3_aa: CAIRRTGEQHEQYF

d_call: TRBD1
j_call: TRBJ1-2
clone_size: -
v_call: TRBV27
cdr3_nt: TGTGCCACCTGGACAGGGGCTAACTATGGCTACACCTTC
cdr3_aa: CATWTGANYGYTF

d_call: -
j_call: TRBJ2-7
clone_size: -
v_call: TRBV27
cdr3_nt: TGTGCCAGCAGCCATACAGCCTCCTACGAGCAGTACTTC
cdr3_aa: CASSHTASYEQYF

d_call: TRBD1
j_call: TRBJ2-2
clone_size: -
v_call: TRBV4-3
cdr3_nt: TGCGCCAGCAGCCGAGTGATACCCTCAGGGGGCGCCGACGGGGAGCTGTTTTTT
cdr3_aa: CASSRVIPSGGADGELFF

d_call: -
j_call: TRBJ1-4
clone_size: -
v_call: TRBV15
cdr3_nt: TGTGCCACCAGCGCGTTTCAGGGCCATGCAACTAATGAAAAACTGTTTTTT
cdr3_aa: CATSAFQGHATNEKLFF

d_call: -
j_call: TRBJ2-2
clone_size: -
v_call: TRBV7-6
cdr3_nt: TGTGCCAGCAGCCCCCAGGGGGGAACCGGGGAGCTGTTTTTT
cdr3_aa: CASSPQGGTGELFF

d_call: -
j_call: TRBJ1-5
clone_size: -
v_call: TRBV6-1
cdr3_nt: TGTGCCAGCACCACGGGGGGAGGCAATCAGCCCCAGCATTTT
cdr3_aa: CASTTGGGNQPQHF

d_call: TRBD2
j_call: TRBJ2-7
clone_size: -
v_call: TRBV6-2/TRBV6-3
cdr3_nt: TGTGCCAGCAGTTCCCCCTTTCTAGCGGGGGGCACCTACGAGCAGTACTTC
cdr3_aa: CASSSPFLAGGTYEQYF

d_call: -
j_call: TRBJ2-5
clone_size: -
v_call: TRBV7-7
cdr3_nt: TGTGCCAGCAGCTTACGGCAGGCTTCTGCGGAGACCCAGTACTTC
cdr3_aa: CASSLRQASAETQYF

d_call: -
j_call: TRBJ2-3
clone_size: -
v_call: TRBV6-6
cdr3_nt: TGTGCCAGCAGTTACTCGGGCAGGGTTGATGTAAATACGCAGTATTTT
cdr3_aa: CASSYSGRVDVNTQYF

d_call: -
j_call: TRBJ1-2
clone_size: -
v_call: TRBV12-3/TRBV12-4
cdr3_nt: TGTGCCAGCAGTTTAGCACAGATCTATGGCTACACCTTC
cdr3_aa: CASSLAQIYGYTF

d_call: TRBD2
j_call: TRBJ2-7
clone_size: -
v_call: TRBV10-3
cdr3_nt: TGTGCCACCCGAACCGGGACTAGCGGGACCTACGAGCAGTACTTC
cdr3_aa: CATRTGTSGTYEQYF

d_call: TRBD2
j_call: TRBJ2-2
clone_size: -
v_call: TRBV3-1/TRBV3-2
cdr3_nt: TGTGCCAGCAGCCAAAGGAGCGGGGGGCTCACCGGGGAGCTGTTTTTT
cdr3_aa: CASSQRSGGLTGELFF

d_call: TRBD1
j_call: TRBJ1-1
clone_size: -
v_call: TRBV6-5
cdr3_nt: TGTGCCAGCAGGAGACAGGGCACTGAAGCTTTCTTT
cdr3_aa: CASRRQGTEAFF

d_call: -
j_call: TRBJ1-2
clone_size: -
v_call: TRBV7-9
cdr3_nt: TGTGCCAGCAGCTCTGAGCGCTATGGCTACACCTTC
cdr3_aa: CASSSERYGYTF

d_call: TRBD1
j_call: TRBJ1-1
clone_size: few
v_call: TRBV10-1
cdr3_nt: TGCGCCAGCAGCCGGGACAGGGCGGTTACTGAAGCTTTCTTT
cdr3_aa: CASSRDRAVTEAFF

d_call: -
j_call: TRBJ2-7
clone_size: few
v_call: TRBV28
cdr3_nt: TGTGCCAGCAGCCAGGAGGGGTCCGCCTACGAGCAGTACTTC
cdr3_aa: CASSQEGSAYEQYF

d_call: TRBD2
j_call: TRBJ2-3
clone_size: once
v_call: TRBV6-5
cdr3_nt: TGTGCCAGCAGTTACTCGGGGCGGGGGAGCACAGATACGCAGTATTTT
cdr3_aa: CASSYSGRGSTDTQYF

d_call: -
j_call: TRBJ1-1
clone_size: -
v_call: TRBV15
cdr3_nt: TGTGCCACCAGCAGTCAGAGGGCGGGGACTGAAGCTTTCTTT
cdr3_aa: CATSSQRAGTEAFF

d_call: TRBD1
j_call: TRBJ2-5
clone_size: -
v_call: TRBV5-4
cdr3_nt: TGTGCCAGCAGCGGCCGCTCAGGGGGACCCCAAGAGACCCAGTACTTC
cdr3_aa: CASSGRSGGPQETQYF

d_call: -
j_call: TRBJ1-1
clone_size: few
v_call: TRBV5-1
cdr3_nt: TGCGCCAGCAGCTTAACAGGGCAGAACACTGAAGCTTTCTTT
cdr3_aa: CASSLTGQNTEAFF

d_call: -
j_call: TRBJ1-1
clone_size: -
v_call: TRBV6-5
cdr3_nt: TGTGCCAGCAGTTACTCCATGGTAGTGAACACTGAAGCTTTCTTT
cdr3_aa: CASSYSMVVNTEAFF

d_call: -
j_call: TRBJ2-7
clone_size: -
v_call: TRBV20-1
cdr3_nt: TGCAGTGCTAGTCCGGGGGAAGAGCAGTACTTC
cdr3_aa: CSASPGEEQYF

d_call: -
j_call: TRBJ2-5
clone_size: -
v_call: TRBV4-1
cdr3_nt: TGCGCCAGCAGCCTAGAACGGGGATCCGAGACCCAGTACTTC
cdr3_aa: CASSLERGSETQYF